This T cell receptor beta chain was documented in a study of post-analysis software for immune sequencing data. General study results and limits: When the samples were clustered directly with F measure, those that had been prepared in the same batch showed strong co-clustering. Compared against controls, patients with multiple sclerosis displayed significantly lower normalized Chao1 diversity. Five or six TRBV segments appeared more often in patients than in controls, and TRBV5-6, TRBV5-1 and TRBV20-1 were among these.

This clonotype was seen a few times. Its antigen is undetermined. TCR beta libraries were prepared from cDNA with unique molecular identifiers. MiXCR, applied by TCRdb to the PCR reads, yields one record per CDR3 protein. The table has 170,000 or so distinct CDR3 sequences, around 28% seen once; the top ten hold about 1.4%. With 0 bases removed from V and 6 bases from J, the gap between germline ends came to 10 bases. CDR1 and CDR2 (germline): SGHRS, YFSETQ. The CDR3 runs to 14 residues. The origin of this receptor is a girl under 18 with multiple sclerosis. The source material was blood. V gene TRBV5-1 combines with J gene TRBJ1-5, with D unclear. CDR3: CASSLDQEGQPQHF. CDR3 nucleotide sequence: TGCGCCAGCAGCTTGGATCAGGAGGGTCAGCCCCAGCATTTT.